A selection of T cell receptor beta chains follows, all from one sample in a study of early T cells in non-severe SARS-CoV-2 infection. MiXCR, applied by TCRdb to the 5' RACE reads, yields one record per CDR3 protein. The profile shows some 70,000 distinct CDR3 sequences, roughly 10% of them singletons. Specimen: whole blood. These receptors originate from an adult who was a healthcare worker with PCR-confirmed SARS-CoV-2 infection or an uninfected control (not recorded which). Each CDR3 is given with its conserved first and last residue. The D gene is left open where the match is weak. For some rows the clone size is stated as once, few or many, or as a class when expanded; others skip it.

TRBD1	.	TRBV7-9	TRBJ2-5	TGTGCCAGCAGCTTATCGGGACAGGCGGGGGAGACCCAGTACTTC	CASSLSGQAGETQYF
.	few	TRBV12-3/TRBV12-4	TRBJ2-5	TGTGCCAGCAGCAGAACAGCAGAGACCCAGTACTTC	CASSRTAETQYF
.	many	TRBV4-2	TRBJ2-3	TGTGCCAGCAGTCCAAGACTTATTCTTGCAGGAGGGGGCACAGATACGCAGTATTTT	CASSPRLILAGGGTDTQYF
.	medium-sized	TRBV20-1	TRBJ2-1	TGCAGTGCTAGAGAGGGTATCTCCTACAATGAGCAGTTCTTC	CSAREGISYNEQFF
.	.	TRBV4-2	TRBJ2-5	TGTGCCAGCAGCCAAGAAAGGGCGCGCGGGTTGGCCCAGTACTTC	CASSQERARGLAQYF
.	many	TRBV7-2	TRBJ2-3	TGTGCCAGCAGCTTAGTGATTGGTGGGGGGCCCACAGATACGCAGTATTTT	CASSLVIGGGPTDTQYF
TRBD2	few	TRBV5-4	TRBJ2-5	TGTGCCAGCAGCTTGGTACTAGCGGGAGAGACCCAGTACTTC	CASSLVLAGETQYF
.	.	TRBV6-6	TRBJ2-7	TGTGCCTGCAGTCCAAGACAGTTTTACAAGCAGTACTTC	CACSPRQFYKQYF
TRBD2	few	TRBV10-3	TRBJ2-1	TGTGCCATCAGTGAGGGACTAGCGGGAGGGCCCATTGAGCAGTTCTTC	CAISEGLAGGPIEQFF
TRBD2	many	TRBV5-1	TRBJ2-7	TGCGCCAGCAGCTTGGATCTAGCGGGAGGCGAGCAGTACTTC	CASSLDLAGGEQYF
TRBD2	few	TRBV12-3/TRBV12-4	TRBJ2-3	TGTGCCAGCAGCCTGGGACTAGCGGGAGGAGGGGCAGATACGCAGTATTTT	CASSLGLAGGGADTQYF
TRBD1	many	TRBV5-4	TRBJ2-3	TGTGCCAGCAGCCCCCGGACAGGGGCGAGCACAGATACGCAGTATTTT	CASSPRTGASTDTQYF
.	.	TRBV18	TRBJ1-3	TGTGCCAGCTCACCAGCGGGGGCAGACACCATATATTTT	CASSPAGADTIYF
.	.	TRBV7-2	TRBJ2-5	TGTGCCAGCAGCCCGCCCGGGACGCTAGGAGAGACCCAGTACTTC	CASSPPGTLGETQYF
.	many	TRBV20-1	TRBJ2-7	TGCAGTGCTCCTGACAGTGTTAAGCAGTACTTC	CSAPDSVKQYF
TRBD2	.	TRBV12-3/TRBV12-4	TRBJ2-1	TGTGCCAGCACTCGCCGGCCGGGACTAGCTCTACATGAGCAGTTCTTC	CASTRRPGLALHEQFF
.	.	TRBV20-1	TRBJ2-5	TGCAGTGCACTCGAGGGGTATCAAGAGACCCAGTACTTC	CSALEGYQETQYF
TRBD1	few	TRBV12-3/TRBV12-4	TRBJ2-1	TGTGCCAGCAGTTTCTGGGGACAGGGGACCCACAATGAGCAGTTCTTC	CASSFWGQGTHNEQFF
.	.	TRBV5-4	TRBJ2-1	TGTGCCAGCAGCTTTTCCCGCGGATCCTACAATGAGCAGTTCTTC	CASSFSRGSYNEQFF
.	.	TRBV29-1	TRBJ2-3	TGCAGCCTTCTCCGCACAGATACGCAGTATTTT	CSLLRTDTQYF
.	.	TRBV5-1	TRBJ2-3	TGCGCCAGCAGCTGGGACACTCCTAGCACAGATACGCAGTATTTT	CASSWDTPSTDTQYF
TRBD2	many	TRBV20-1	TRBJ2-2	TGCAGTGCTACCACCGGGACTAGCGATACCGGGGAGCTGTTTTTT	CSATTGTSDTGELFF
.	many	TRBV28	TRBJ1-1	TGTGCCAGCAGTCCCCGAGAGACAGTGAACACTGAAGCTTTCTTT	CASSPRETVNTEAFF
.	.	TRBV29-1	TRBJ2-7	TGCAGCGTGGGGTCGGGCTACGAGCAGTACTTC	CSVGSGYEQYF
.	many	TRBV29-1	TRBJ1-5	TGCAGCGTTGAAGTCTCAGGGGACCAGCCCCAGCATTTT	CSVEVSGDQPQHF
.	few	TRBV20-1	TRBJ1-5	TGCAGTGCTAGAGATGGGCAGCTTAGCAATCAGCCCCAGCATTTT	CSARDGQLSNQPQHF